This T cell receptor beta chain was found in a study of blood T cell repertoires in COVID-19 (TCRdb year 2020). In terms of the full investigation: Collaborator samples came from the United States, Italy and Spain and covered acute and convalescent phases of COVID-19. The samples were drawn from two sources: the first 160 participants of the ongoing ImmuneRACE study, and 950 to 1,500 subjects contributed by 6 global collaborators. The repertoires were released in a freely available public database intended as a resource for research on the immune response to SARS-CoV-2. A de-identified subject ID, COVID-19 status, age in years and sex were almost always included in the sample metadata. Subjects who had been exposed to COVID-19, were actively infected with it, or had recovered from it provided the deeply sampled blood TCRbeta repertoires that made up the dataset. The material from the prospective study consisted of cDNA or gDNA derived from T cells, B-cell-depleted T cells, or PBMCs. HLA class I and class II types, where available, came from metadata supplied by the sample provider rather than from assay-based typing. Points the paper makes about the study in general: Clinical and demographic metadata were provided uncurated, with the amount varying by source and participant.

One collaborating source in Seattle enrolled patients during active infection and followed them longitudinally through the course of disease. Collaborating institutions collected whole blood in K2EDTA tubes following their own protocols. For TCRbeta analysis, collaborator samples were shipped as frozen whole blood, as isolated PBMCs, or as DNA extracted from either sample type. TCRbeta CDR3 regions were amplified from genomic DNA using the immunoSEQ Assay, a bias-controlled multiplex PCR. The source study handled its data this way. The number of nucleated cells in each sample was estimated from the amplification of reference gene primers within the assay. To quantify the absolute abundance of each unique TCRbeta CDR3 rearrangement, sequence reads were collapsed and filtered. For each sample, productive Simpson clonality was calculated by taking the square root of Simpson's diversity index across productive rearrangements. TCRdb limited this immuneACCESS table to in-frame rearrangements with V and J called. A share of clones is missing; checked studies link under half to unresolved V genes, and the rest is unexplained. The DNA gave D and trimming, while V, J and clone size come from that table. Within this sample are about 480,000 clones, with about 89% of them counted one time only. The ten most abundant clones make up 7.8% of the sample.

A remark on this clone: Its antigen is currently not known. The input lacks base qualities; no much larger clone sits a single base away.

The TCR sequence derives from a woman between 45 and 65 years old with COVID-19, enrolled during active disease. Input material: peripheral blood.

The CDR3 corresponds to CASSLVIGEDQPQHF. The nucleotide sequence is given as TGTGCCAGCAGCTTAGTTATAGGGGAGGATCAGCCCCAGCATTTT. The V and J segments used are TRBV7-2 and TRBJ1-5; the best D guess is TRBD1, with 5 bases matching. The CDR3 holds 15 amino acids from the cysteine to the phenylalanine. Of the read, only the CDR3 DNA is kept; its 45 bases are in frame from base 1. CDR1 SGHTA and CDR2 FQGNSA were looked up in the germline V gene. Cut back by 1 base and 5 bases, the V and J ends lie 12 bases apart. With the portions outside the CDR3 filled from the reference TRBV7-2 and TRBJ1-5 genes, the complete variable region becomes GAGVSQSPSNKVTEKGKDVELRCDPISGHTALYWYRQSLGQGLEFLIYFQGNSAPDKSGLPSDRFSAERTGGSVSTLTIQRTQQEDSAVYLCASSLVIGEDQPQHFGDGTRLSIL.